This T cell receptor beta chain was identified in a study of blood T cells in healthy people across ages. Overall study findings and caveats: Both naive CD4+ cell counts and diversity were greater in long-lived donors than in aged donors. Per million T cells, TCR beta diversity dropped roughly linearly as age increased. Unsorted PBMCs ruled out conclusive naive versus antigen-experienced comparison.

With regard to this clonotype: Its antigen is currently unknown.

A second PCR of 7 to 11 cycles used a sample-barcoded 5' primer and a J-beta primer mix. With 12 random nucleotides, a template-switch adaptor tagged each individual cDNA molecule. In TCRdb, the 5' RACE reads were re-called with MiXCR into one record per CDR3 protein. The data hold fewer than 1.5 million distinct CDR3 sequences, with 42% observed a single time. Trimming left V 10 bases short and J 1 base short, with 16 bases between. This CDR3 has 14 residues. The origin of this receptor is a woman between 18 and 29 years old in good health. The J gene is TRBJ2-5, the V gene TRBV12-3 or TRBV12-4, with TRBD2 as a possible D gene (7 bases). The source material was blood. As DNA, the CDR3 is TGTGCCATCTCTCGGGGGGCGGTCCAAGAGACCCAGTACTTC. Translating it yields CAISRGAVQETQYF.